This TCR beta chain stems from a study of cytomegalovirus exposure and HLA in healthy donors. Although they were nominally healthy when sampled, donors likely had unrecorded immune exposures. As for this clone: Its specificity is not known.

In the PCR, 60 Vbeta and 13 Jbeta primers were used. Method: immunoSEQ multiplex PCR; TCRdb's copy keeps in-frame clones and lacks some. Counted here are some 200,000 clones, 84% occurring once; the ten biggest clones make up around 3%. V shed 4 bases and J 1 base; nucleotides not matched to a gene: 5. The CDR3 is 15 amino acids. The germline gives CDR1 LGHNA, CDR2 YSLEER. Points from the study as a whole: It was 150 to 200 TCR beta chains that were listed as cytomegalovirus-associated. In presence/absence analyses, roughly uniform sequencing depth across donors was assumed.

The chain carries TRBV4-3 and TRBJ2-5; 8 nucleotides line up with TRBD1. Sequenced material: PBMCs. The sequence was obtained from a woman between 50 and 59 years old in good health and CMV-seropositive. As DNA, the CDR3 is TGCGCCAGCAGCCGTGGGACAGGAGTCCAAGAGACCCAGTACTTC. It translates to CASSRGTGVQETQYF.